Listed below are T cell receptor beta chains from one sample, sequenced in a study of blood T cell repertoires in COVID-19. Some clones are missing from TCRdb's copy, which holds only in-frame ones; the method was immunoSEQ multiplex PCR. Of about 97,000 clones in the sample, about 91% were seen once. The sequencing sample was made of peripheral blood. The receptor set was obtained from a man aged 18 to 30 with acute or convalescent COVID-19. The CDR3 runs from the conserved cysteine through the conserved F or W. A D gene is named only where the DNA matches it firmly. A row's size may be missing; if present it is once, few, many or a size class.

abundance	j_gene	d_gene	v_gene	CDR3aa	CDR3nt
.	TRBJ1-1	.	TRBV2	CAAGYHNTEAFF	TGTGCCGCGGGATACCACAACACTGAAGCTTTCTTT
.	TRBJ1-2	TRBD1	TRBV25-1	CASSETGGRKDYGYTF	TGTGCCAGCAGTGAGACAGGGGGGAGGAAGGACTATGGCTACACCTTC
.	TRBJ1-1	TRBD1	TRBV5-1	CATRQGLNTEAFF	TGCGCCACAAGACAGGGGTTGAACACTGAAGCTTTCTTT
.	TRBJ2-1	.	TRBV5-1	CASSHPGTPGYNEQFF	TGCGCCAGCAGCCATCCCGGGACACCTGGCTACAATGAGCAGTTCTTC
.	TRBJ1-6	.	TRBV14	CASSRDGPGNSPLHF	TGTGCCAGCAGCCGAGACGGGCCAGGGAATTCACCCCTCCACTTT
.	TRBJ1-6	TRBD1	TRBV28	CASSLRDSLNSPLHF	TGTGCCAGCAGCCTCCGGGACAGCCTTAATTCACCCCTCCACTTT
.	TRBJ2-7	TRBD2	TRBV5-1	CASSLEGLGVAGGRNEQYF	TGCGCCAGCAGCTTGGAAGGTTTAGGGGTAGCGGGAGGTAGGAACGAGCAGTACTTC
.	TRBJ2-2	TRBD1	TRBV27	CASSRRDRGPDTGELFF	TGTGCCAGCAGTCGCCGGGACAGGGGGCCGGACACCGGGGAGCTGTTTTTT
.	TRBJ1-2	.	TRBV29-1	CSVDAGYGYTF	TGCAGCGTTGACGCGGGGTATGGCTACACCTTC
.	TRBJ2-7	TRBD1	TRBV18	CASSPLDRGREQYF	TGTGCCAGCTCACCACTCGACAGGGGGAGAGAGCAGTACTTC
.	TRBJ1-2	TRBD1	TRBV6-5	CASSLQGAQGYTF	TGTGCCAGCTCTTTACAGGGGGCTCAAGGCTACACCTTC
.	TRBJ2-3	.	TRBV30	CAWSVGPVSYTDTQYF	TGTGCCTGGAGTGTTGGGCCAGTGAGTTACACAGATACGCAGTATTTT
.	TRBJ2-5	.	TRBV2	CASGPPSAETQYF	TGTGCCAGCGGGCCCCCTAGCGCTGAGACCCAGTACTTC
.	TRBJ2-7	.	TRBV5-1	CASSLGRTIGYEQYF	TGCGCCAGCAGCTTAGGAAGGACTATAGGGTACGAGCAGTACTTC
.	TRBJ2-1	.	TRBV5-8	CASSFGGETGLGDEQFF	TGTGCCAGCAGCTTTGGGGGGGAGACAGGTTTGGGTGATGAGCAGTTCTTC
.	TRBJ1-6	.	TRBV5-1	CASSLEGSASPLHF	TGCGCCAGCAGCTTGGAGGGGTCAGCTTCACCCCTCCACTTT
.	TRBJ1-1	.	TRBV14	CASSQVTGLNTEAFF	TGTGCCAGCAGCCAAGTAACAGGGCTGAACACTGAAGCTTTCTTT
.	TRBJ1-2	.	TRBV27	CASSVTGDYGYTF	TGTGCCAGCAGTGTGACAGGTGATTACGGCTACACCTTC
.	TRBJ1-2	TRBD1	TRBV18	CASSPGTGNGYTF	TGTGCCAGCTCACCCGGGACAGGGAATGGCTACACCTTC
.	TRBJ2-2	TRBD2	TRBV5-6	CASSLLLAGTGELFF	TGTGCCAGCAGCTTGTTACTAGCGGGCACCGGGGAGCTGTTTTTT
.	TRBJ2-1	.	TRBV5-1	CASSPETTGYREQFF	TGCGCCAGCAGCCCAGAGACCACCGGGTACAGGGAGCAGTTCTTC
.	TRBJ1-5	.	TRBV19	CASSLKNSNQPQHF	TGTGCCAGTAGCCTAAAGAATAGCAATCAGCCCCAGCATTTT
.	TRBJ2-7	TRBD1	TRBV19	CASSTTTGYEQYF	TGTGCCAGTAGTACCACGACAGGGTACGAGCAGTACTTC
.	TRBJ1-2	.	TRBV14	CASSQDRREVGYTF	TGTGCCAGCAGCCAAGATCGGCGAGAGGTTGGCTACACCTTC
.	TRBJ1-3	TRBD1	TRBV11-3	CASTARDSRSGNTIYF	TGTGCCAGCACCGCCCGGGACAGCCGCTCTGGAAACACCATATATTTT
.	TRBJ1-2	TRBD1	TRBV11-2	CASSLDRRGAGYTF	TGTGCCAGCAGCTTAGATCGCAGGGGGGCTGGCTACACCTTC
.	TRBJ1-2	.	TRBV19	CASGRGLGDGYTF	TGTGCCAGTGGCAGGGGTCTTGGCGATGGCTACACCTTC
.	TRBJ2-4	.	TRBV25-1	CASSGAGSTQPQYF	TGTGCCAGCAGTGGGGCAGGTTCTACCCAACCTCAGTACTTC
once	TRBJ2-7	.	TRBV29-1	CSVEGEGAYEQYF	TGCAGCGTTGAGGGGGAGGGGGCCTACGAGCAGTACTTC
.	TRBJ2-7	TRBD1	TRBV19	CASSLRTGDNYEQYF	TGTGCCAGTAGTCTAAGGACAGGGGATAATTACGAGCAGTACTTC
once	TRBJ1-5	.	TRBV12-3/TRBV12-4	CASGGGNQPQHF	TGTGCCAGCGGGGGGGGTAATCAGCCCCAGCATTTT
.	TRBJ2-7	.	TRBV21-1	CASSKEGTDSYEQYF	TGTGCCAGCAGCAAGGAAGGGACAGACTCCTACGAGCAGTACTTC
.	TRBJ1-3	.	TRBV19	CASSNPSVDSGNTIYF	TGTGCCAGTAGTAACCCCTCGGTTGACTCTGGAAACACCATATATTTT
.	TRBJ1-1	TRBD1	TRBV5-1	CASSLQGGPNTEAFF	TGCGCCAGCAGCTTACAAGGGGGCCCGAACACTGAAGCTTTCTTT
.	TRBJ1-4	TRBD1	TRBV4-1	CASSQSRVGQDILFF	TGCGCCAGCAGCCAGAGTAGGGTAGGACAGGACATATTGTTTTTT
.	TRBJ1-2	.	TRBV2	CASSAKRGTNYGYTF	TGTGCCAGCAGTGCCAAACGAGGGACTAACTATGGCTACACCTTC
.	TRBJ1-2	.	TRBV19	CASSTAASYGYTF	TGTGCCAGTAGTACCGCAGCGTCCTATGGCTACACCTTC
.	TRBJ2-7	TRBD2	TRBV11-2	CASSSQPPTSGDYEQYF	TGTGCCAGCAGCTCCCAACCCCCGACTAGCGGCGACTACGAGCAGTACTTC
.	TRBJ2-2	TRBD1	TRBV2	CASRPDRDRGTGELFF	TGTGCCAGCAGACCAGACCGGGACAGGGGGACCGGGGAGCTGTTTTTT